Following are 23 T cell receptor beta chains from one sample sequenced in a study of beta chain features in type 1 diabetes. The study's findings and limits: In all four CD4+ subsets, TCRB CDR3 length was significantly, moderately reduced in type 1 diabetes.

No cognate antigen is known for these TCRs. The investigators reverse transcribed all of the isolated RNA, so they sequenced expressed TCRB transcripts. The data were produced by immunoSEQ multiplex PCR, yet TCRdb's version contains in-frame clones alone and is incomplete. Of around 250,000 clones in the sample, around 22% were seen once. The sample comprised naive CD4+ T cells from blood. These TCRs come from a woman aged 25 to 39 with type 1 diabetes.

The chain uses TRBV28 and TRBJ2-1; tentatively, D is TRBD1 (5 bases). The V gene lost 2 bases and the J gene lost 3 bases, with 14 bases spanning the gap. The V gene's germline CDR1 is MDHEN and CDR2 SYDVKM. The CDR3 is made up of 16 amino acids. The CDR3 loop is CASSLGIRTSYNEQFF. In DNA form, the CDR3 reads TGTGCCAGCAGTTTAGGCATAAGGACAAGCTACAATGAGCAGTTCTTC.

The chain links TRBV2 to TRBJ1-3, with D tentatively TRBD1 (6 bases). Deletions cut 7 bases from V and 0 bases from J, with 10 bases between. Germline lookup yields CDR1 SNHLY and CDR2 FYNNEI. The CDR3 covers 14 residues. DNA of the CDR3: TGTGCCAGCAATACAGGGTTCTCTGGAAACACCATATATTTT. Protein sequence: CASNTGFSGNTIYF.

CDR3 amino acids: CASSRGNEKLFF. The CDR3 DNA follows: TGTGCCAGCAGCCGGGGTAATGAAAAACTGTTTTTT. The chain uses TRBV5-6 and TRBJ1-4, with no clear D. Germline CDR1 SGHDT, CDR2 YYEEEE. This CDR3 has 12 residues. Trimming cost V 4 bases and J 4 bases, with 5 bases left between them.

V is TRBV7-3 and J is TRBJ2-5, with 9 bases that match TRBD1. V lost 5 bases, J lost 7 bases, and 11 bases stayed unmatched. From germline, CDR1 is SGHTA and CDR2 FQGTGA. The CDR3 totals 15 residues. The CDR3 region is CASSPWDRDQGTQYF. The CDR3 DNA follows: TGTGCCAGCAGCCCGTGGGACAGGGATCAGGGGACCCAGTACTTC.

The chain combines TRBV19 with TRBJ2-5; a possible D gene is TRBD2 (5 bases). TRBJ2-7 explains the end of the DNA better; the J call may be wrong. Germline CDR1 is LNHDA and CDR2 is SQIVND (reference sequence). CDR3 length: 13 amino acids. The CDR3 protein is CASSMEEHYEQYF. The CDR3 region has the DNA TGTGCCAGTAGTATGGAGGAGCATTACGAGCAGTACTTC.

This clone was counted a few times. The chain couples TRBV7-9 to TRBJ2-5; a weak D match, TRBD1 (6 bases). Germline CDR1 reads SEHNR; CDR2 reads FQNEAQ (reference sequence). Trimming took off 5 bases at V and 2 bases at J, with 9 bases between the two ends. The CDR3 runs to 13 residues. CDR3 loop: CASSPGDQETQYF. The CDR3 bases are TGTGCCAGCAGCCCAGGGGATCAAGAGACCCAGTACTTC.

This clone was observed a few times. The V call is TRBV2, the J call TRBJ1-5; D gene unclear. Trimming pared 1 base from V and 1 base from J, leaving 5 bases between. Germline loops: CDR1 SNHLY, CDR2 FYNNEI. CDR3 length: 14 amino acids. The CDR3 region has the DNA TGTGCCAGCAGTGAAGTAGAGAGCAATCAGCCCCAGCATTTT. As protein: CASSEVESNQPQHF.

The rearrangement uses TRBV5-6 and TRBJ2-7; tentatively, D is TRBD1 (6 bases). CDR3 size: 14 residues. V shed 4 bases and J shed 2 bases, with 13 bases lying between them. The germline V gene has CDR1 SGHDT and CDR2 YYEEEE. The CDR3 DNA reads TGTGCCAGCAGCATAGGACAGACCACCTACGAGCAGTACTTC. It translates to CASSIGQTTYEQYF.

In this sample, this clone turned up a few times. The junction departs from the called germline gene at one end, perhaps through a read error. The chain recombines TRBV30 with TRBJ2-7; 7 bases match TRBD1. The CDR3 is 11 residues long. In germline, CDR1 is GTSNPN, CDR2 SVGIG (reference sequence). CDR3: CTTGTLYEQYF. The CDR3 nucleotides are TGCACGACAGGGACGCTCTACGAGCAGTACTTC.

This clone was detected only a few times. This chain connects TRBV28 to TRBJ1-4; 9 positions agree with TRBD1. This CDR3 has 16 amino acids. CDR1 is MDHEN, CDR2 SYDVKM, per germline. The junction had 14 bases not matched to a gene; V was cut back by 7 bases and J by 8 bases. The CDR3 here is CASISGQGLIDEKLFF. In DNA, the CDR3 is TGTGCCAGCATATCGGGACAGGGTTTAATAGACGAAAAACTGTTTTTT.

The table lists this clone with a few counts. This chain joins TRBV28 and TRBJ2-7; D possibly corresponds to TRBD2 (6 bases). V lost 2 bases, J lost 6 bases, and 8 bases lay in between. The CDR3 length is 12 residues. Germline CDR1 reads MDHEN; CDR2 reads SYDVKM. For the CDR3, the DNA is TGTGCCAGCAGTTTAGGAGGGTCCGAGCAGTACTTC. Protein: CASSLGGSEQYF.

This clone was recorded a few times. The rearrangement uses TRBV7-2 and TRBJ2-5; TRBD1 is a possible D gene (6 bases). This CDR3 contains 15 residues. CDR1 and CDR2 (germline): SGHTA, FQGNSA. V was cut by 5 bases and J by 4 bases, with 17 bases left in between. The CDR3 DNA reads TGTGCCAGCAGCCTCACAGGGCTTCGGCGAGAGACCCAGTACTTC. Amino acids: CASSLTGLRRETQYF. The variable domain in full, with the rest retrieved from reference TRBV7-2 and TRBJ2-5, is GAGVSQSPSNKVTEKGKDVELRCDPISGHTALYWYRQSLGQGLEFLIYFQGNSAPDKSGLPSDRFSAERTGGSVSTLTIQRTQQEDSAVYLCASSLTGLRRETQYFGPGTRLLVL.

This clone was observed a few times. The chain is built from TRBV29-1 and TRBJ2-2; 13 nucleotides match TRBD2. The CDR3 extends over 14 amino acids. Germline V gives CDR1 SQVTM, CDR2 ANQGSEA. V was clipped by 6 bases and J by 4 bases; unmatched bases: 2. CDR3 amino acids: CSVWTSGSTGELFF. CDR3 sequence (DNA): TGCAGCGTCTGGACTAGCGGGAGCACCGGGGAGCTGTTTTTT.

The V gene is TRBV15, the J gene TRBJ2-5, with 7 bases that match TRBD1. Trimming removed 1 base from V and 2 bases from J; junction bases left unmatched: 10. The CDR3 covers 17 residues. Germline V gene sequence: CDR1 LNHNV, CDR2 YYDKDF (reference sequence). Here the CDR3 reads CATSRARDSEPQETQYF. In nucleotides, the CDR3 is TGTGCCACCAGCAGAGCAAGGGACAGCGAACCACAAGAGACCCAGTACTTC.

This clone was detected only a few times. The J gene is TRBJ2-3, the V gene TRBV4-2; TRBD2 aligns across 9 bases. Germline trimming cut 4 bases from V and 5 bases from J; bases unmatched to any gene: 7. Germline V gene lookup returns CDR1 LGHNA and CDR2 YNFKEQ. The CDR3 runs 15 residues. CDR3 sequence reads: CASSRRSGSVDTQYF. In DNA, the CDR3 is TGTGCCAGCAGCCGCCGTAGCGGGAGTGTAGATACGCAGTATTTT.

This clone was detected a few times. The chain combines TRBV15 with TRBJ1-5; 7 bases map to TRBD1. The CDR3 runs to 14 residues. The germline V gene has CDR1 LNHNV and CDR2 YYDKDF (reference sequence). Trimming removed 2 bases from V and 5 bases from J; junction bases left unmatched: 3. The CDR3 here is CATSRQGEHQPQHF. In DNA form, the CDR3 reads TGTGCCACCAGCAGACAGGGGGAGCATCAGCCCCAGCATTTT.

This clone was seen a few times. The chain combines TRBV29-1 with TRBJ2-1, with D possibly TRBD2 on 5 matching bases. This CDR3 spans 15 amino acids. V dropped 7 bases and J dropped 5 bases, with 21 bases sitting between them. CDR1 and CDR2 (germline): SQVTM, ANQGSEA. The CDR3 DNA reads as TGCAGCGCACCGATTAGGGAGCACCTCAACAATGAGCAGTTCTTC. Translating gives CSAPIREHLNNEQFF.

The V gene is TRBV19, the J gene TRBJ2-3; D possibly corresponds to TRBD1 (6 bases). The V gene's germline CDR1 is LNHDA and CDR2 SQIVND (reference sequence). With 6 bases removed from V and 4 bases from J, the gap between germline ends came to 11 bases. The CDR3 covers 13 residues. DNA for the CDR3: TGTGCCAGTAGAAGTGAGGGGGCAGATACGCAGTATTTT. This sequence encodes CASRSEGADTQYF. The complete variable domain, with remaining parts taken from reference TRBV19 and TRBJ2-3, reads DGGITQSPKYLFRKEGQNVTLSCEQNLNHDAMYWYRQDPGQGLRLIYYSQIVNDFQKGDIAEGYSVSREKKESFPLTVTSAQKNPTAFYLCASRSEGADTQYFGPGTRLTVL.

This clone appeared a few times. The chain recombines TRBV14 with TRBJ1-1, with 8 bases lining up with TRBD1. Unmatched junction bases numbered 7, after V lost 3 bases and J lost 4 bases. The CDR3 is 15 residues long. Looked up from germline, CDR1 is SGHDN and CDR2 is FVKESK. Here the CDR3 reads CASSHPQGVGTEAFF. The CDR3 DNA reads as TGTGCCAGCAGCCACCCACAGGGGGTCGGCACTGAAGCTTTCTTT.

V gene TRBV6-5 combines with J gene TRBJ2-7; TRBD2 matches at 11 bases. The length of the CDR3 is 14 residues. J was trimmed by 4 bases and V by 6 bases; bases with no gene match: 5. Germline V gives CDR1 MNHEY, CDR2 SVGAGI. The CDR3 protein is CASRLAGVIYEQYF. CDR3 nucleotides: TGTGCCAGCAGACTAGCGGGAGTGATATACGAGCAGTACTTC.

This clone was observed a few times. CDR3 residues: CAISIRSGGYNEQFF. The CDR3 DNA reads as TGTGCCATCAGCATTCGTTCCGGCGGATACAATGAGCAGTTCTTC. The chain joins TRBV10-3 to TRBJ2-1; D unresolved. The CDR3 runs to 15 residues. V was cut by 6 bases and J by 4 bases, with 16 bases left in between. Per the germline V gene, CDR1 is ENHRY and CDR2 is SYGVKD.

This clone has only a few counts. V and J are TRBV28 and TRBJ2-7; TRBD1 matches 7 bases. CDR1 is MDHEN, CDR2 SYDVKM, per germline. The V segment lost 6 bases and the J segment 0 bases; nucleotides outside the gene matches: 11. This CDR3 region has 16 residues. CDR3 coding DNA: TGTGCCAGCAGCGAACTAGGCCCAGGGGGCTCCTACGAGCAGTACTTC. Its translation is CASSELGPGGSYEQYF.

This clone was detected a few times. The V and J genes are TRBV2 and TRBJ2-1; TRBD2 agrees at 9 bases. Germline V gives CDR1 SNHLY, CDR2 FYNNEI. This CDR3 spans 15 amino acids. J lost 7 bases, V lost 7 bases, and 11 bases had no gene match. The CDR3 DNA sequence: TGTGCCAGCAAGTTTATAGCGGGAGTAATTAATGAGCAGTTCTTC. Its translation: CASKFIAGVINEQFF.